This T cell receptor beta chain was sequenced for a study of T cell clones after liver transplantation. Study summary: Graft-donor-reactive sequences were compared with third-party-reactive TCRbeta sequences from pre-transplant mixed lymphocyte reactions. Study-level points and caveats: Post-transplant time points were not standardized, so conclusions are preliminary.

Assay used: immunoSEQ multiplex PCR; TCRdb lists only in-frame clones, some missing. In the table there are around 35,000 clones, 90% to 95% of which are singletons. A note on this clone: Its antigen is unknown.

Germline V gives CDR1 SGHTA, CDR2 FQGNSA. The CDR3 spans 14 residues. V shed 8 bases and J 4 bases; nucleotides not matched to a gene: 6. The chain employs TRBV7-2 and TRBJ2-7; 12 bases align to TRBD1. The sequencing used CD8+ T cells from blood, collected 12 months after liver transplant. The receptor's source is a human patient who received a liver transplant. Some T cells may be graft donor cells. CDR3 sequence reads: CASSAGQGAYEQYF. The DNA for the CDR3 is TGTGCCAGCTCAGCGGGACAGGGGGCATACGAGCAGTACTTC.